This record concerns one T cell receptor (beta chain) sequence. The antigen remains undetermined. The CDR3 runs to 15 residues. Trimming pared 4 bases from V and 3 bases from J, leaving 17 bases between. Germline V gene lookup returns CDR1 SGHNT and CDR2 YYREEE (reference sequence). The data are from a study of cytomegalovirus exposure and HLA in healthy donors. Study-wide results and limits: Certain sequence variants were highly shared and formed a cluster, and this cluster was likely a sequencing artifact. Most TCR sequences were rare, but some public TCRs occurred in many donors.

PCR amplification relied on 60 Vbeta primers (plus 13 Jbeta primers). Sequencing used immunoSEQ multiplex PCR; TCRdb keeps in-frame clones, though not all of them. The table lists just over 200,000 clones. The receptor's source is a girl aged 2 to 9 in good health and CMV-seropositive. Material for sequencing was PBMCs. The gene calls are TRBV5-4 and TRBJ2-7; TRBD2 might be the D (6 bases). The CDR3 DNA reads TGTGCCAGCAGCCTCGGGGGTAGGAGCGACTACGAGCAGTACTTC. Its translation: CASSLGGRSDYEQYF. The full variable domain, rest sourced from reference TRBV5-4 and TRBJ2-7, is ETGVTQSPTHLIKTRGQQVTLRCSSQSGHNTVSWYQQALGQGPQFIFQYYREEENGRGNFPPRFSGLQFPNYSSELNVNALELDDSALYLCASSLGGRSDYEQYFGPGTRLTVT.